One and the same sample provided the 2 T cell receptor beta chains below, sequenced in a study of cytomegalovirus exposure and HLA in healthy donors. Amplification used 60 Vbeta primers and 13 Jbeta primers. Data came from immunoSEQ multiplex PCR; TCRdb stores just in-frame clones and leaves some out. The sample contains about 150,000 clones, 76% of which appear only once. Sequencing input: PBMCs. The receptor set was obtained from a male donor in good health and CMV-seronegative.

The table lists this clone with a count of one. The J gene is TRBJ2-1, the V gene TRBV5-1, with 14 bases matching TRBD2. Germline V gene data show CDR1 as SGHRS and CDR2 as YFSETQ. The junction had 7 bases not matched to a gene; V was cut back by 6 bases and J by 8 bases. This CDR3 spans 15 amino acids. This chain's CDR3 is CASTRGTSGSHEQFF. In DNA, the CDR3 is TGCGCCAGCACTAGGGGGACTAGCGGGAGCCATGAGCAGTTCTTC.

This clone has only one observation. V and J are TRBV7-3 and TRBJ2-7; 9 nucleotides line up with TRBD1. The CDR3 runs to 15 residues. Trimming took 5 bases from V and 5 from J; bases not matched to a gene: 10. The germline CDR1 and CDR2 sequences are SGHTA and FQGTGA. The CDR3 DNA sequence: TGTGCCAGCAGCCCCTCCGGGACAGGGCCCCACGAGCAGTACTTC. The encoded protein is CASSPSGTGPHEQYF. The whole variable domain, filled in from reference TRBV7-3 and TRBJ2-7, reads GAGVSQTPSNKVTEKGKYVELRCDPISGHTALYWYRQSLGQGPEFLIYFQGTGAADDSGLPNDRFFAVRPEGSVSTLKIQRTERGDSAVYLCASSPSGTGPHEQYFGPGTRLTVT.